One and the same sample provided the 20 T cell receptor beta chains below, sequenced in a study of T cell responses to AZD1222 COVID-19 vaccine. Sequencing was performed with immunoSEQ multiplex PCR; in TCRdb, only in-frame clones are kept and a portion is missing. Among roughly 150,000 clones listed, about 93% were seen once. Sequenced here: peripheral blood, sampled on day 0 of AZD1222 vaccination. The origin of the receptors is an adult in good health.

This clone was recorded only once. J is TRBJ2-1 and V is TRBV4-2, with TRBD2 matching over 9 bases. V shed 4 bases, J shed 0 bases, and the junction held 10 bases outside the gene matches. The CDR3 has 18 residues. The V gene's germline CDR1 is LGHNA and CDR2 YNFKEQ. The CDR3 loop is CASSRGLAGKSSYNEQFF. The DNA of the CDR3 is TGTGCCAGCAGCCGGGGCCTAGCGGGAAAGAGCTCCTACAATGAGCAGTTCTTC.

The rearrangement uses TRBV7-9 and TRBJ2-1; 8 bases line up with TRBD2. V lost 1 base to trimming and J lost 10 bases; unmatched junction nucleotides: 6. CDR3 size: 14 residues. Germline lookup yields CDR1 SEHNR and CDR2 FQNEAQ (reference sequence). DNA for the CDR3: TGTGCCAGCAGCTTAGAAAGTGAGCGGGAGGAGCAGTTCTTC. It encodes CASSLESEREEQFF.

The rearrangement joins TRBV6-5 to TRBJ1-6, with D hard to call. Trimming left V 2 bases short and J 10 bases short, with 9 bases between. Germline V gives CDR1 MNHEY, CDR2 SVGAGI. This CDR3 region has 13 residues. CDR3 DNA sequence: TGTGCCAGCAGTTACAACGTCCGATCACCCCTCCACTTT. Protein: CASSYNVRSPLHF.

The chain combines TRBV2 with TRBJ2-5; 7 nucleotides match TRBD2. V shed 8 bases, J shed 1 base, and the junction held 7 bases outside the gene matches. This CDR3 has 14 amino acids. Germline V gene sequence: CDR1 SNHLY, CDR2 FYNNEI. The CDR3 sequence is CASVGGGTQETQYF. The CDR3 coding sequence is TGTGCCAGCGTTGGGGGAGGGACCCAAGAGACCCAGTACTTC. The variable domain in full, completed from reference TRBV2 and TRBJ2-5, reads EPEVTQTPSHQVTQMGQEVILRCVPISNHLYFYWYRQILGQKVEFLVSFYNNEISEKSEIFDDQFSVERPDGSNFTLKIRSTKLEDSAMYFCASVGGGTQETQYFGPGTRLLVL.

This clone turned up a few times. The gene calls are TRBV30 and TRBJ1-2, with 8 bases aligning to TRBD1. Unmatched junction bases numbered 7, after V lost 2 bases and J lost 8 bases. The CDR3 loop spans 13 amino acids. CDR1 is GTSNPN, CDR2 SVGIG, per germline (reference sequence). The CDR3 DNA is TGTGCCTGGAGTCTACAGGGGGTCGGCGGCTACACCTTC. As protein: CAWSLQGVGGYTF.

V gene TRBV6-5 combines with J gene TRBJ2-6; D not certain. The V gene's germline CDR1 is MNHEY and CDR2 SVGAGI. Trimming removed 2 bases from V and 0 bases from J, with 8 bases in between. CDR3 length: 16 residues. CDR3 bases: TGTGCCAGCAGTTACGACGCGGACTCTGGGGCCAACGTCCTGACTTTC. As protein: CASSYDADSGANVLTF.

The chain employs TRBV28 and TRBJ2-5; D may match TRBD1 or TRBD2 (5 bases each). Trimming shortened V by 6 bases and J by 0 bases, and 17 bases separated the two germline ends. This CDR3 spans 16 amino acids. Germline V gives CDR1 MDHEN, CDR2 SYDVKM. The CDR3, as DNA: TGTGCCAGCAGGCCAGGGACCACACCGTACCAAGAGACCCAGTACTTC. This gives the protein CASRPGTTPYQETQYF. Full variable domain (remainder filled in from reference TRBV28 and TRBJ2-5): DVKVTQSSRYLVKRTGEKVFLECVQDMDHENMFWYRQDPGLGLRLIYFSYDVKMKEKGDIPEGYSVSREKKERFSLILESASTNQTSMYLCASRPGTTPYQETQYFGPGTRLLVL.

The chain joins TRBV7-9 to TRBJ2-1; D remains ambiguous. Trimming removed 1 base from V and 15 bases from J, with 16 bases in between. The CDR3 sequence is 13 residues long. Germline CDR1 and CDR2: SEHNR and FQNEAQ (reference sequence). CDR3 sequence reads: CASSLGSSLLGFF. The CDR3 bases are TGTGCCAGCAGCTTAGGGTCCTCCCTCCTTGGGTTCTTC.

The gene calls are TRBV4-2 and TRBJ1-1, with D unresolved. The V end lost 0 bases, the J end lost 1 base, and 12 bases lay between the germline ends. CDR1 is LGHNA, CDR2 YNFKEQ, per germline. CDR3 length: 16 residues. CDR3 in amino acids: CASSQDRAEKNTEAFF. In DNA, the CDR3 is TGTGCCAGCAGCCAAGATCGGGCAGAGAAGAACACTGAAGCTTTCTTT.

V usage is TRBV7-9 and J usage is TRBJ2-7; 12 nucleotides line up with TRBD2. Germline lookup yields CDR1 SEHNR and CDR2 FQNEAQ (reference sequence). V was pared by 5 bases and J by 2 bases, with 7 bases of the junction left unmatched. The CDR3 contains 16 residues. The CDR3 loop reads CASSTTSGRLAYEQYF. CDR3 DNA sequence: TGTGCCAGCAGCACAACTAGCGGGAGGCTTGCCTACGAGCAGTACTTC.

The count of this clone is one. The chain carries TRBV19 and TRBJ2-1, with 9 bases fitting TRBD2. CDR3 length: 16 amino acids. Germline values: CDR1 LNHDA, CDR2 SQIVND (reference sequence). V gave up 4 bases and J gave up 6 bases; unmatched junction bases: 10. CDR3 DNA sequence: TGTGCCAGTAGTAGGGACTATAGCGGGAGCGGCAATGAGCAGTTCTTC. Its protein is CASSRDYSGSGNEQFF.

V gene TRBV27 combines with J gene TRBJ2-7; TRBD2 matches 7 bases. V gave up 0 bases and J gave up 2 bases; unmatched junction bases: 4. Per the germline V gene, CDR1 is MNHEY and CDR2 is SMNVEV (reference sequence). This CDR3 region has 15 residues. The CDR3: CASSLSNGGAYEQYF. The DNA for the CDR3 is TGTGCCAGCAGTTTATCGAATGGGGGGGCCTACGAGCAGTACTTC.

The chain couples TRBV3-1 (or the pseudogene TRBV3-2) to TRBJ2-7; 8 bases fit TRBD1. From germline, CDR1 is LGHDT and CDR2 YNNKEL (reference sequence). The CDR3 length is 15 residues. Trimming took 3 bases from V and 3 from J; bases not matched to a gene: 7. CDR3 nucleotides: TGTGCCAGCAGCCATTACGGACAGGGAAACTACGAGCAGTACTTC. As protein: CASSHYGQGNYEQYF.

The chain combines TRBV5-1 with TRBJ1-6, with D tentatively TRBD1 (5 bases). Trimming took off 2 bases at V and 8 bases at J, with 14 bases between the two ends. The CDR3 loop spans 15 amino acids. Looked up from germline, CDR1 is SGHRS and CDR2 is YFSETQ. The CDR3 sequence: CASSFRVLGDSPLHF. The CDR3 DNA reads TGCGCCAGCAGCTTCCGGGTCTTGGGGGATTCACCCCTCCACTTT.

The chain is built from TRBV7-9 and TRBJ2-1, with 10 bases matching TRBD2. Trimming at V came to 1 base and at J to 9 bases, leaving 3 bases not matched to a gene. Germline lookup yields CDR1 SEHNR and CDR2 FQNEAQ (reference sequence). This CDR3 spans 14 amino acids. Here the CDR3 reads CASSLELAGPEQFF. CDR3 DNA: TGTGCCAGCAGCTTAGAACTAGCGGGACCTGAGCAGTTCTTC.

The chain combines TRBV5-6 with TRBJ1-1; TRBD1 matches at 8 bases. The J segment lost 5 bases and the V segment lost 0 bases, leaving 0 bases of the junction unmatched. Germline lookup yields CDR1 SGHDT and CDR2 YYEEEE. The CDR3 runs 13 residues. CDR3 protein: CASSLGTGTEAFF. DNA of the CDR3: TGTGCCAGCAGCTTGGGGACAGGGACTGAAGCTTTCTTT.

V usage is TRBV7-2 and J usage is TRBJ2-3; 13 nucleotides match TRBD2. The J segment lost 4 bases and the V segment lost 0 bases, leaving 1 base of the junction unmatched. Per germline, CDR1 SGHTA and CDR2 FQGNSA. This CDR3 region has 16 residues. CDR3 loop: CASSLAGTSGADTQYF. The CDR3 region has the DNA TGTGCCAGCAGCTTAGCGGGGACTAGCGGGGCAGATACGCAGTATTTT. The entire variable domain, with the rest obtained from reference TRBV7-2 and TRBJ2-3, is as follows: GAGVSQSPSNKVTEKGKDVELRCDPISGHTALYWYRQSLGQGLEFLIYFQGNSAPDKSGLPSDRFSAERTGGSVSTLTIQRTQQEDSAVYLCASSLAGTSGADTQYFGPGTRLTVL.

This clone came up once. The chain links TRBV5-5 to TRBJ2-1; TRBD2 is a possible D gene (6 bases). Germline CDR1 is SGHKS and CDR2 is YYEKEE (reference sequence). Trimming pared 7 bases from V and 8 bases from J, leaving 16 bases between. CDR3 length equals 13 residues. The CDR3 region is CASAPWTTDEQFF. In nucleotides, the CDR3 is TGTGCCAGCGCTCCTTGGACTACCGATGAGCAGTTCTTC.

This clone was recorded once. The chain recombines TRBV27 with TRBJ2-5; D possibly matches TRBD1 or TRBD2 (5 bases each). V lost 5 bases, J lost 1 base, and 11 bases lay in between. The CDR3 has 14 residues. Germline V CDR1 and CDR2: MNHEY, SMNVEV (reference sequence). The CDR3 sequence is CASSTRTPQETQYF. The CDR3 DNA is TGTGCCAGCAGTACTAGGACACCCCAAGAGACCCAGTACTTC.

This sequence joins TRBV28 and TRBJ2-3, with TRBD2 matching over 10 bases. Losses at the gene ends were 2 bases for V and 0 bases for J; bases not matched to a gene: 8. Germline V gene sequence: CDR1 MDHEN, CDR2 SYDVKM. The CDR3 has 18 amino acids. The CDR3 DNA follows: TGTGCCAGCAGTTTAAATCCGACTAGCGGGCACAGCACAGATACGCAGTATTTT. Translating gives CASSLNPTSGHSTDTQYF.